Presented here are 22 T cell receptor beta chains from one specimen sequenced in a study of vaccination effects on CD4 cells after COVID-19. CD4+ T cells specific for antigen were expanded with viral peptide pools by the ViraFEST assay before sequencing. Investigators separated out CD4+ T cells once approximately 9 days of culture had passed. The participants, recipients of two vaccine doses, got either BNT162b2 or mRNA-1273. The table came from immunoSEQ multiplex PCR; TCRdb's copy has only in-frame clones and leaves some out. This table holds around 46,000 clones, 65% to 80% found once. These receptors' targets are unknown. Sequences were derived from CD4+ T cells from PBMCs cultured with HCoV-OC43 spike peptides, sampled after COVID-19 vaccination. This sample's subset: HCoV-OC43 spike overlapping peptide pool stimulation. These receptors all come from a human donor who received a COVID-19 vaccine.

This sequence joins TRBV19 and TRBJ1-5, with TRBD1 matching over 9 bases. J was trimmed by 4 bases and V by 6 bases; bases with no gene match: 7. Germline CDR1 is LNHDA and CDR2 is SQIVND (reference sequence). The CDR3 length is 15 residues. The CDR3 DNA reads TGTGCCAGTAGAGCGGGACAGGGACCGAATCAGCCCCAGCATTTT. Encoded protein: CASRAGQGPNQPQHF.

V usage is TRBV7-9 and J usage is TRBJ2-7, with unresolved D. CDR3 length: 14 residues. Germline CDR1 SEHNR, CDR2 FQNEAQ (reference sequence). V was shortened by 1 base and J by 0 bases, with 7 bases between the two germline ends. The CDR3 sequence is CASSLGGISYEQYF. DNA of the CDR3: TGTGCCAGCAGCTTAGGAGGAATCTCCTACGAGCAGTACTTC.

The chain combines TRBV24-1 with TRBJ2-3; D is possibly TRBD1 (6 bases). The CDR3 is 13 amino acids. V was cut by 9 bases and J by 3 bases, with 12 bases left in between. CDR1 is KGHDR, CDR2 SFDVKD, per germline. CDR3 in DNA: TGTGCCACCTCCAGGGGCGGGACAGATACGCAGTATTTT. This sequence encodes CATSRGGTDTQYF.

This chain uses TRBV7-2 with TRBJ2-5; 7 bases match TRBD2. Germline V gene sequence: CDR1 SGHTA, CDR2 FQGNSA. Unmatched junction bases numbered 11, after V lost 5 bases and J lost 5 bases. This CDR3 has 15 residues. CDR3 bases: TGTGCCAGCAGCCCGAAGTGGGGGAGGGCGGAGACCCAGTACTTC. As protein: CASSPKWGRAETQYF.

The chain employs TRBV9 and TRBJ2-1, with 7 positions matching TRBD2. The CDR3 extends over 14 amino acids. Germline CDR1 is SGDLS and CDR2 is YYNGEE. V gave up 3 bases and J gave up 6 bases; unmatched junction bases: 6. The CDR3 loop reads CASSAGTTGNEQFF. DNA of the CDR3: TGTGCCAGCAGCGCCGGGACTACTGGCAATGAGCAGTTCTTC.

This chain joins TRBV19 and TRBJ2-7; 9 bases align to TRBD1. The J segment lost 2 bases and the V segment lost 5 bases, leaving 4 bases of the junction unmatched. The CDR3 is 14 amino acids. Per germline, CDR1 LNHDA and CDR2 SQIVND (reference sequence). CDR3 nucleotide sequence: TGTGCCAGTAGTCGGGACAGGGACGCCTACGAGCAGTACTTC. Translating gives CASSRDRDAYEQYF.

A few counts support this clone. V is TRBV11-2 and J is TRBJ2-7; 8 nucleotides align to TRBD1. This CDR3 has 15 amino acids. V gave up 5 bases and J gave up 2 bases; unmatched junction bases: 8. The V gene's germline CDR1 is SGHAT and CDR2 FQNNGV. CDR3 protein: CASSRTGTGPYEQYF. The CDR3 DNA reads as TGTGCCAGCAGCCGGACCGGGACAGGCCCCTACGAGCAGTACTTC.

This chain connects TRBV9 to TRBJ2-5; 11 nucleotides agree with TRBD2. V dropped 3 bases and J dropped 5; count of bases not matched to a gene: 21. This CDR3 contains 20 residues. Germline values: CDR1 SGDLS, CDR2 YYNGEE. The chain's CDR3 is CASSESIPGLADSQGETQYF. Here the CDR3 DNA reads TGTGCCAGCAGCGAGTCGATCCCGGGACTAGCGGACTCCCAGGGGGAGACCCAGTACTTC.

The V call is TRBV5-1, the J call TRBJ2-2; tentatively, D is TRBD2 (6 bases). V was shortened by 5 bases and J by 3 bases, with 17 bases between the two germline ends. The CDR3 has 16 amino acids. Germline lookup yields CDR1 SGHRS and CDR2 YFSETQ. The CDR3 loop reads CASSGGLVEYTGELFF. In nucleotides, the CDR3 is TGCGCCAGCAGTGGGGGGTTGGTCGAATACACCGGGGAGCTGTTTTTT.

V usage is TRBV5-1 and J usage is TRBJ2-3, with D hard to call. Trimming shortened V by 4 bases and J by 2 bases, and 14 bases separated the two germline ends. The germline gives CDR1 SGHRS, CDR2 YFSETQ. This CDR3 comprises 15 residues. As DNA, the CDR3 is TGCGCCAGCAGCGGCCTTCCGGGCCCCACAGATACGCAGTATTTT. As protein: CASSGLPGPTDTQYF.

The rearrangement uses TRBV14 and TRBJ2-7; 13 positions agree with TRBD2. The V and J ends lost 4 bases and 8 bases, in that order; junction bases with no gene match: 11. Germline V gene data show CDR1 as SGHDN and CDR2 as FVKESK. This CDR3 spans 16 amino acids. CDR3 in amino acids: CASSPFVTSGGFQQYF. CDR3 sequence (DNA): TGTGCCAGCAGCCCCTTTGTGACTAGCGGGGGGTTCCAGCAGTACTTC.

The V gene is TRBV6-5, the J gene TRBJ2-7; D is unresolved. V lost 4 bases and J 0 bases, leaving 7 bases between the germline ends. Germline CDR1 MNHEY, CDR2 SVGAGI. This CDR3 spans 13 amino acids. CDR3 amino acids: CASSFRSSYEQYF. The CDR3 DNA is TGTGCCAGCAGTTTCCGGAGCTCCTACGAGCAGTACTTC.

The V and J genes are TRBV12-3 or TRBV12-4 and TRBJ1-1; TRBD1 might be the D (5 bases). V shed 10 bases and J shed 10 bases, with 19 bases lying between them. This CDR3 is 12 amino acids long. CDR3 nucleotide sequence: TGTGCCACCGGGGTGGAGGGGCTGGGAGCTTTCTTT. Its translation: CATGVEGLGAFF.

V gene TRBV5-1 combines with J gene TRBJ2-2; D call uncertain. V lost 8 bases and J lost 1, with 3 bases in between. Germline CDR1 and CDR2: SGHRS and YFSETQ. This CDR3 contains 11 residues. The CDR3 coding sequence is TGCGCCAGTCAGAACACCGGGGAGCTGTTTTTT. This gives the protein CASQNTGELFF.

This chain links TRBV5-1 with TRBJ1-3; D call uncertain. Germline lookup yields CDR1 SGHRS and CDR2 YFSETQ. The CDR3 totals 14 residues. V was shortened by 0 bases and J by 1 base, with 5 bases between the two germline ends. Here the CDR3 DNA reads TGCGCCAGCAGCTTGGACCTATCTGGAAACACCATATATTTT. Amino acid sequence: CASSLDLSGNTIYF.

The chain couples TRBV11-2 to TRBJ2-3; D is unclear. This CDR3 has 12 residues. The V gene lost 8 bases and the J gene lost 3 bases, with 9 bases spanning the gap. The germline V gene encodes CDR1 SGHAT and CDR2 FQNNGV. For the CDR3, the DNA is TGTGCCAGCCGCGCGGATACAGATACGCAGTATTTT. It translates to CASRADTDTQYF.

The chain has TRBV10-2 and TRBJ2-7; TRBD2 agrees at 8 bases. Unmatched junction bases numbered 2, after V lost 6 bases and J lost 4 bases. Germline V gene data show CDR1 as WSHSY and CDR2 as SAAADI. The CDR3 is 12 residues long. The CDR3 coding sequence is TGCGCCAGCAGCGGGGGGGGGTACGAGCAGTACTTC. It translates to CASSGGGYEQYF.

The chain is built from TRBV11-1 and TRBJ2-3; TRBD2 matches 8 bases. CDR1 and CDR2 (germline): SGHAT, FQDESV (reference sequence). Unmatched junction bases numbered 10, after V lost 8 bases and J lost 3 bases. The CDR3 runs 15 residues. Here the CDR3 reads CASGGITGGTDTQYF. Written as DNA, the CDR3 is TGTGCCAGCGGAGGGATTACGGGAGGGACAGATACGCAGTATTTT.

The chain couples TRBV3-1 (or the pseudogene TRBV3-2) to TRBJ2-1; 7 bases agree with TRBD1. The CDR3 totals 16 residues. The V gene end was trimmed by 2 bases and the J gene end by 8 bases; junction bases not matched to a gene: 12. From germline, CDR1 is LGHDT and CDR2 YNNKEL (reference sequence). In DNA form, the CDR3 reads TGTGCCAGCAGCCAACGACAGGGTCGGCGAATGGATGAGCAGTTCTTC. Amino acid sequence: CASSQRQGRRMDEQFF.

This chain links TRBV7-9 with TRBJ2-5; TRBD1 agrees at 9 bases. CDR1 is SEHNR, CDR2 FQNEAQ, per germline (reference sequence). Unmatched junction bases numbered 3, after V lost 0 bases and J lost 4 bases. The CDR3 covers 15 residues. The CDR3 sequence is CASSLATGGVETQYF. The CDR3 coding sequence is TGTGCCAGCAGCTTAGCAACAGGGGGCGTAGAGACCCAGTACTTC.

The genes are TRBV14 and TRBJ2-7; a weak D match, TRBD1 (5 bases). V dropped 5 bases and J dropped 7 bases, with 18 bases sitting between them. Germline assignment: CDR1 SGHDN and CDR2 FVKESK. CDR3 length: 14 amino acids. The CDR3 region is CASSSQASSGEQYF. CDR3 bases: TGTGCCAGCAGCTCACAGGCGTCGTCGGGTGAGCAGTACTTC.

This clone was observed a few times. The gene calls are TRBV11-3 and TRBJ2-1; 9 bases agree with TRBD2. The germline V gene has CDR1 SGHNT and CDR2 YENEEA. CDR3 size: 15 residues. J was trimmed by 9 bases and V by 0 bases; bases with no gene match: 6. CDR3 residues: CASSLEGGLALEQFF. CDR3 DNA sequence: TGTGCCAGCAGCTTAGAAGGGGGACTAGCTCTTGAGCAGTTCTTC.